The clone carrying this T cell receptor (beta chain) has at least ten counts. Its antigen is as yet unknown. The CDR3 loop spans 16 amino acids. The V end lost 3 bases, the J end lost 0 bases, and 15 bases lay between the germline ends. Via MiXCR, TCRdb re-called the RT-PCR reads, giving one row per CDR3 protein. The sample consists of about 160,000 distinct CDR3 sequences, roughly a tenth of them appearing once. This entry is derived from a study of response to subunit inactivated influenza vaccine. General study results and limits: After each seasonal influenza vaccination, few new T cells are recruited, the authors suggested.

The specimen comprised non-naive T cells sorted from PBMCs, sampled 45 days after vaccination. This clonotype originated in a man between 50 and 59 years old who received an inactivated influenza vaccine. This chain joins TRBV12-3 or TRBV12-4 and TRBJ2-7; D possibly corresponds to TRBD1 (5 bases). CDR3 loop: CASSFGQPTDSYEQYF. DNA of the CDR3: TGTGCCAGCAGTTTTGGCCAACCGACAGACTCCTACGAGCAGTACTTC.